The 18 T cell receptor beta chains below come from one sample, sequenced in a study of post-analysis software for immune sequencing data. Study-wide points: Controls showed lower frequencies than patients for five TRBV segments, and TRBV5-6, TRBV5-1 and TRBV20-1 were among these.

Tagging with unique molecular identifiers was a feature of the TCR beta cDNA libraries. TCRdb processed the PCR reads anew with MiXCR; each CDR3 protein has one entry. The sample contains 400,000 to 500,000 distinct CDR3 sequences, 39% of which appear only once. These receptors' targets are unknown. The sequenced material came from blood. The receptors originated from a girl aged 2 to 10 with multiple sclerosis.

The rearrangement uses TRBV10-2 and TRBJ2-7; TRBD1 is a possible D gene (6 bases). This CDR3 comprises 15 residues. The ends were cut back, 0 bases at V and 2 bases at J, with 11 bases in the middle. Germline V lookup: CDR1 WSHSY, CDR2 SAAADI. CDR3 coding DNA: TGCGCCAGCAGTGAGTCGATGAGGGACACCTACGAGCAGTACTTC. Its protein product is CASSESMRDTYEQYF.

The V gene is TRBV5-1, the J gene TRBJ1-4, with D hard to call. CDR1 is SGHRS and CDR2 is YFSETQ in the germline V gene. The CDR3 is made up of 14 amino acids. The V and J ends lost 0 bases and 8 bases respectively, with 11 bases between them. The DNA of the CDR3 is TGCGCCAGCAGCTTGGCCAGTTCTACCGAAAAACTGTTTTTT. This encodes CASSLASSTEKLFF. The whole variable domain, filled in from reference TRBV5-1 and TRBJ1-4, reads KAGVTQTPRYLIKTRGQQVTLSCSPISGHRSVSWYQQTPGQGLQFLFEYFSETQRNKGNFPGRFSGRQFSNSRSEMNVSTLELGDSALYLCASSLASSTEKLFFGSGTQLSVL.

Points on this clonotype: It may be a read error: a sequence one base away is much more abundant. CDR3 region: CASSEAAGAYEQYF. The CDR3 coding sequence is TGTGCCAGCAGTGAAGCGGCGGGGGCCTACGAGCAGTACTTC. The V gene is TRBV6-1, the J gene TRBJ2-7, with TRBD2 matching over 7 bases. The CDR3 is 14 amino acids. V lost 0 bases, J lost 2 bases, and 1 base stayed unmatched. Per germline, CDR1 MNHNS and CDR2 SASEGT.

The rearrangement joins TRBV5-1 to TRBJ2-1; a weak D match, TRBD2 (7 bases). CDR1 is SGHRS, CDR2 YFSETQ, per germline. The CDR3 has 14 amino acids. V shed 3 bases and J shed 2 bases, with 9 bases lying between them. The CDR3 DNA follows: TGCGCCAGCAGCTGGGAGGGGGCCTACAATGAGCAGTTCTTC. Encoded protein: CASSWEGAYNEQFF.

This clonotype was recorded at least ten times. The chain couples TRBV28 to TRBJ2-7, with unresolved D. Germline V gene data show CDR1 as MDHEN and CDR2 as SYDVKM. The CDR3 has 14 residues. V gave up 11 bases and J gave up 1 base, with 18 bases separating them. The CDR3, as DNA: TGTGCCGGCTCGGGCGGAGCATTTTCCTACGAGCAGTACTTC. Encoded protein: CAGSGGAFSYEQYF. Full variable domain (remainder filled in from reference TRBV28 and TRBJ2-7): DVKVTQSSRYLVKRTGEKVFLECVQDMDHENMFWYRQDPGLGLRLIYFSYDVKMKEKGDIPEGYSVSREKKERFSLILESASTNQTSMYLCAGSGGAFSYEQYFGPGTRLTVT.

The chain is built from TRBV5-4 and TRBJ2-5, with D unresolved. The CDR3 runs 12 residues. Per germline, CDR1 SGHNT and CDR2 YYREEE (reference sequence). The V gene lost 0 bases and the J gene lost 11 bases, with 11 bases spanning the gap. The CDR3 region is CASSLGRNEQYF. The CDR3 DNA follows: TGTGCCAGCAGCTTGGGGCGGAATGAGCAGTACTTC.

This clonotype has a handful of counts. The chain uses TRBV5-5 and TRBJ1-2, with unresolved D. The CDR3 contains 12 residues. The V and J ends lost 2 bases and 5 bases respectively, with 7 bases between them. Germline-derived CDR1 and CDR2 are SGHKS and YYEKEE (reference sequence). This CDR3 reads CASSFSPYGYTF. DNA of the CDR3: TGTGCCAGCAGCTTCTCACCTTATGGCTACACCTTC.

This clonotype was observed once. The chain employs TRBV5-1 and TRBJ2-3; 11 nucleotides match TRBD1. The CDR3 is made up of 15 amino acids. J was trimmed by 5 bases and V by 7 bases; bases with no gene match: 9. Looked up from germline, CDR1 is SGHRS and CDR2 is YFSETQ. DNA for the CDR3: TGCGCCAGCGGATTCGGACAGGGGGCTAAAGATACGCAGTATTTT. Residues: CASGFGQGAKDTQYF.

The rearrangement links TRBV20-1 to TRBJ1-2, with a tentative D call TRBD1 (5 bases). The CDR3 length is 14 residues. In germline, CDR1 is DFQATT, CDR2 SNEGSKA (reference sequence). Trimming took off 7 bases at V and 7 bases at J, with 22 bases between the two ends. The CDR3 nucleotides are TGCAGTGAAAGGCCGGCAGGGAGAGGGTTTGGCTACACCTTC. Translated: CSERPAGRGFGYTF.

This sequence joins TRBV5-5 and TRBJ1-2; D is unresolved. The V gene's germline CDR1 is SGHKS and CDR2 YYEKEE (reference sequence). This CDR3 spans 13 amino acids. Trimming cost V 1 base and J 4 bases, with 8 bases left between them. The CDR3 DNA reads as TGTGCCAGCAGCTTGATGGTGATCTATGGCTACACCTTC. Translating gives CASSLMVIYGYTF.

The DNA for the CDR3 is TGTGCCAGCAGCGGGACAGCTGAAGCTTTCTTT. Its protein product is CASSGTAEAFF. The chain links TRBV6-1 to TRBJ1-1, with TRBD1 matching over 7 bases. The germline V gene has CDR1 MNHNS and CDR2 SASEGT. The CDR3 totals 11 residues. Trimming cost V 6 bases and J 6 bases; bases outside gene matches: 1.

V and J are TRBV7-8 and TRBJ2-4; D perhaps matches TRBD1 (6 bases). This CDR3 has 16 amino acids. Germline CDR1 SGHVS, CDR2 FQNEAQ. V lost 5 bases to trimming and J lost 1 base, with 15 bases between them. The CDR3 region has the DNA TGTGCCAGCAGCGGAAAAACAGGGCTGGCCAAAAACATTCAGTACTTC. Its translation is CASSGKTGLAKNIQYF.

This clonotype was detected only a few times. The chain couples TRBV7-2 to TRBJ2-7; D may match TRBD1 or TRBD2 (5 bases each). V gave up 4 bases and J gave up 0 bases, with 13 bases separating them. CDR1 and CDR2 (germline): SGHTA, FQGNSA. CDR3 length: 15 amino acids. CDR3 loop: CASSSLRGPSYEQYF. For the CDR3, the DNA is TGTGCCAGCAGCTCACTGAGGGGACCCTCCTACGAGCAGTACTTC.

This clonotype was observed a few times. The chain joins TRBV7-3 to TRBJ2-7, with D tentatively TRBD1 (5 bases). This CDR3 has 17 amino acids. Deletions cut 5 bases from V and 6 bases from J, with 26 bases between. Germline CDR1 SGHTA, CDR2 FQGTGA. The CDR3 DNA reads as TGTGCCAGCAGCCCAACGCCGTTCTTTACAGGTCCGCGCGAGCAGTACTTC. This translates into CASSPTPFFTGPREQYF.

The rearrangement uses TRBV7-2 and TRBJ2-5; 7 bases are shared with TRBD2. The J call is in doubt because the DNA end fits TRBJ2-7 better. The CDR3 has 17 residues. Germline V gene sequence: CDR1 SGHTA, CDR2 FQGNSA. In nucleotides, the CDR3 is TGTGCCAGCAGCCCTCGAGGAGGTCTAGCGGCACCGTACGAGCAGTACTTC. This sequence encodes CASSPRGGLAAPYEQYF.

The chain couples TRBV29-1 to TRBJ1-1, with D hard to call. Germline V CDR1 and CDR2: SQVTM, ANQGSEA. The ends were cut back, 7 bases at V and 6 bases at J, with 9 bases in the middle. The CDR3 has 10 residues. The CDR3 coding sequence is TGCAGCGCATACGACTCTGAAGCTTTCTTT. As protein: CSAYDSEAFF.

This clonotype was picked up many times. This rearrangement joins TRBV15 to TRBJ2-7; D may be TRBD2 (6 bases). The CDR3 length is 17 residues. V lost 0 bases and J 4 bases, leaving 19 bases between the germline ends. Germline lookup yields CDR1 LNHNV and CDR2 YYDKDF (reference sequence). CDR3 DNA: TGTGCCACCAGCAGAGATGCCACGAACTGGGGGGAATACGAGCAGTACTTC. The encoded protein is CATSRDATNWGEYEQYF.

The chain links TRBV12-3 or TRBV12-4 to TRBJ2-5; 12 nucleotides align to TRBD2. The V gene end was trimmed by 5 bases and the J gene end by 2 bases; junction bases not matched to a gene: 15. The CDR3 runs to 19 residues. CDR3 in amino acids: CASSLGVRLAGGKQETQYF. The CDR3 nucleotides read TGTGCCAGCAGTCTAGGGGTGAGGCTAGCGGGGGGGAAACAAGAGACCCAGTACTTC.